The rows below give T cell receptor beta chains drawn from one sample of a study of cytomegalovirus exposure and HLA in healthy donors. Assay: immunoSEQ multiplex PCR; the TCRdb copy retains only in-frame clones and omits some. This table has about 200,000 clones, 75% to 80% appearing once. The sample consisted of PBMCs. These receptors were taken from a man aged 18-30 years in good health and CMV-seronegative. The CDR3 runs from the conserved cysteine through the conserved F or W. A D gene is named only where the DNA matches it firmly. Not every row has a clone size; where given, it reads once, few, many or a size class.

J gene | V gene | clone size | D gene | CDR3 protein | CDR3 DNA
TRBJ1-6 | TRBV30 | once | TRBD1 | CAWNAGGGRNSPLHF | TGTGCCTGGAACGCAGGGGGCGGTAGAAATTCACCCCTCCACTTT
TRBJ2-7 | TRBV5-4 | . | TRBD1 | CASSIDRGTGDPYEQYF | TGTGCCAGCAGCATCGACCGGGGGACAGGGGATCCCTACGAGCAGTACTTC
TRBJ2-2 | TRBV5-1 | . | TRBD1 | CASSLEGAVGTGELFF | TGCGCCAGCAGCTTGGAGGGGGCGGTGGGCACCGGGGAGCTGTTTTTT
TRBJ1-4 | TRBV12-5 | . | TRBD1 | CASGRTTMDRGNEKLFF | TGTGCTAGTGGTCGAACAACCATGGACAGGGGCAATGAAAAACTGTTTTTT
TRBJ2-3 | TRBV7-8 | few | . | CASSTNSDTQYF | TGTGCCAGCAGCACGAACTCAGATACGCAGTATTTT
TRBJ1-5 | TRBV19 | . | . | CASAGEQGNQPQHF | TGTGCCAGTGCAGGGGAACAAGGCAATCAGCCCCAGCATTTT
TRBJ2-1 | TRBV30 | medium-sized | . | CAWSSTYISYNEQFF | TGTGCCTGGAGTTCAACCTATATCTCCTACAATGAGCAGTTCTTC
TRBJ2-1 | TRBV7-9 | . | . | CASTPGQDEQFF | TGTGCCAGCACCCCAGGGCAGGATGAGCAGTTCTTC
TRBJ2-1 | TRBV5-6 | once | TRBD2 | CASSLETSAYNEQFF | TGTGCCAGCAGCTTGGAGACTAGCGCTTACAATGAGCAGTTCTTC
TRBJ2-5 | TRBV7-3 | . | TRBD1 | CASSAAGGQETQYF | TGTGCCAGCAGCGCTGCAGGGGGACAAGAGACCCAGTACTTC
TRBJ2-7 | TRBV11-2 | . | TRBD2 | CASSLEAGGSYEQYF | TGTGCCAGCAGCTTAGAAGCGGGAGGCTCCTACGAGCAGTACTTC
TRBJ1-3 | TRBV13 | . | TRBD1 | CASSLRQGAGGNTIYF | TGTGCCAGCAGTTTGCGACAGGGGGCAGGTGGAAACACCATATATTTT
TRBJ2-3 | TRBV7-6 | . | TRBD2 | CASSLRGLAGGSQNTDTQYF | TGTGCCAGCAGCTTAAGGGGGCTAGCGGGAGGCTCCCAAAACACAGATACGCAGTATTTT
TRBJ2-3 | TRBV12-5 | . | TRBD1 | CASASDRDTDTQYF | TGTGCTAGTGCCTCCGACAGGGACACAGATACGCAGTATTTT
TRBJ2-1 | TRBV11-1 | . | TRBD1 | CASSSRDSPYNEQFF | TGTGCCAGCAGCTCCCGGGACAGCCCCTACAATGAGCAGTTCTTC
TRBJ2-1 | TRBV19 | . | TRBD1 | CASTEDRIDNEQFF | TGTGCCAGTACCGAGGACAGGATTGACAATGAGCAGTTCTTC
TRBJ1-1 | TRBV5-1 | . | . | CASSLADTEAFF | TGCGCCAGCAGCTTGGCTGACACTGAAGCTTTCTTT
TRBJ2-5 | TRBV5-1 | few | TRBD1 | CASSSTGGAIWETQYF | TGCGCCAGCAGTTCCACAGGGGGCGCAATTTGGGAGACCCAGTACTTC
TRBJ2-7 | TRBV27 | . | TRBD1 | CASNPLDRAYEQYF | TGTGCCAGCAACCCCCTGGACAGGGCCTACGAGCAGTACTTC
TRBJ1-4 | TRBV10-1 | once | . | CASSGSGLEEKLFF | TGCGCCAGCAGTGGATCGGGGTTGGAGGAAAAACTGTTTTTT
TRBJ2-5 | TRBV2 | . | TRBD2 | CASSLGTSGETQYF | TGTGCCAGCAGTCTAGGGACTAGCGGGGAGACCCAGTACTTC
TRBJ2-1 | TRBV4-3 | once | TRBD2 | CASSQKWGGHNEQFF | TGCGCCAGCAGCCAAAAATGGGGGGGACACAATGAGCAGTTCTTC
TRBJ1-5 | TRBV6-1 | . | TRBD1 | CASSGTGEGVSNQPQHF | TGTGCCAGCAGTGGGACAGGGGAGGGGGTAAGCAATCAGCCCCAGCATTTT
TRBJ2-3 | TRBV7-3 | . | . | CASSSHLALPTDTQYF | TGTGCCAGCAGCTCCCATCTAGCTTTACCCACAGATACGCAGTATTTT
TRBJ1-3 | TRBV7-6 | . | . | CASSLLTGLSGNTIYF | TGTGCCAGCAGCTTACTAACAGGGCTCTCTGGAAACACCATATATTTT
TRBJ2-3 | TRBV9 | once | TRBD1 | CASSVVGGHTDTQYF | TGTGCCAGCAGCGTAGTAGGGGGCCACACAGATACGCAGTATTTT
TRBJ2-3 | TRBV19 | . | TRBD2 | CASSIDLETSGGLSTDTQYF | TGTGCCAGTAGTATAGATCTCGAGACTAGCGGGGGACTTAGCACAGATACGCAGTATTTT
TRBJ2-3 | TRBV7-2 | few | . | CASSLLDTQYF | TGTGCCAGCAGCTTACTGGATACGCAGTATTTT
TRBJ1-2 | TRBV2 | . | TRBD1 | CASSRQGPAYGYTF | TGTGCCAGCAGTAGACAGGGACCGGCCTATGGCTACACCTTC
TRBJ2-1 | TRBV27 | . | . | CASSLGLVTNNEQFF | TGTGCCAGCAGTTTAGGCCTAGTAACGAATAATGAGCAGTTCTTC
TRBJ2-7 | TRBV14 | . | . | CASSHGISYEQYF | TGTGCCAGCAGCCACGGGATTTCCTACGAGCAGTACTTC
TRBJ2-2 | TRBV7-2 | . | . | CASSLKRSNGELFF | TGTGCCAGCAGCTTAAAGCGCTCTAACGGGGAGCTGTTTTTT
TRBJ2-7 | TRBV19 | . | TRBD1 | CASSISGTALEQYF | TGTGCCAGTAGTATCTCAGGGACAGCCCTGGAGCAGTACTTC
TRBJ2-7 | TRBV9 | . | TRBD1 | CASSVGGDSLQYF | TGTGCCAGCAGCGTAGGTGGGGACAGCTTGCAGTACTTC
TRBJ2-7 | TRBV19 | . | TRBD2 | CASSKLTSGRTSSYEQYF | TGTGCCAGTAGTAAGCTCACTAGCGGGAGGACGAGCTCCTACGAGCAGTACTTC
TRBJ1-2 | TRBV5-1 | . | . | CASSLENRVDYGYTF | TGCGCCAGCAGCTTGGAAAACAGGGTGGATTATGGCTACACCTTC
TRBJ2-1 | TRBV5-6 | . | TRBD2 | CASSGGTSGYNEQFF | TGTGCCAGCAGCGGGGGGACTAGCGGGTACAATGAGCAGTTCTTC